These T cell receptor beta chains were read from a single sample in a study of human T cells and chemical hapten exposure. TCRdb ran MiXCR on the RACE reads and lists one entry per CDR3 protein. In the table there are roughly 54,000 distinct CDR3 sequences, less than 10% of which are singletons. Sample: whole blood, taken in connection with sensitization to the hapten diphenylcyclopropenone (DPC). The receptors shown here come from a woman aged 50 to 60 with alopecia areata. Some clones in this sample may be carry-over from other donors' samples. Each CDR3 is given with its conserved first and last residue. Fields, in order: V gene, CDR3 length, D gene, J gene, clone size, CDR3 DNA, CDR3 protein. A D gene is named only where the DNA matches it firmly. Not every row has a clone size; where given, it reads once, few, many or a size class.

>TRBV7-8|15|.|TRBJ1-1|.
TGTGCCAGCAGCTTAAGTGAGGGTATGGTCACTGAAGCTTTCTTT
CASSLSEGMVTEAFF
>TRBV27|13|.|TRBJ2-7|many
TGTGCCAGCAGTTTGGGGGCGGGGTTCGAGCAGTACTTC
CASSLGAGFEQYF
>TRBV6-6|17|.|TRBJ1-1|few
TGTGCCAGCAGTTACTCGATTGGGAACAGCTTGAACACTGAAGCTTTCTTT
CASSYSIGNSLNTEAFF
>TRBV15|17|.|TRBJ2-2|few
TGTGCCACCAGCAGAGGGAACAGGGCCACGAACACCGGGGAGCTGTTTTTT
CATSRGNRATNTGELFF
>TRBV29-1|13|.|TRBJ2-5|many
TGCAGCGTTGAAGTCGGTAGTCAACAGACCCAGTACTTC
CSVEVGSQQTQYF
>TRBV5-4|13|.|TRBJ1-4|many
TGTGCCAGCAGCGAGAAGGTCGGCGAAAAACTGTTTTTT
CASSEKVGEKLFF
>TRBV10-3|15|TRBD1|TRBJ1-6|few
TGTGCCATCCGAGCATCCGGGACAGATAATTCACCCCTCCACTTT
CAIRASGTDNSPLHF
>TRBV6-6|14|.|TRBJ1-2|.
TGTGCTCATCGGGCAGGGGTGGAAAACTATGGCTACCCCTTC
CAHRAGVENYGYPF
>TRBV5-4|14|.|TRBJ1-1|few
TGTGCCAGCAGCCCACCGGGTCAAGGCACTGAAGCTTTCTTT
CASSPPGQGTEAFF
>TRBV2|12|TRBD1|TRBJ1-1|few
TGCGCCGAGAGGGGGCTGAACACTGAAGCTTTCTTT
CAERGLNTEAFF
>TRBV6-6|13|.|TRBJ2-1|few
TGTGCCAGCAGTTTGGACAGTCCCAATGAGCAGTTCTTC
CASSLDSPNEQFF
>TRBV27|16|.|TRBJ1-2|many
TGTGCCAGCAATACCCAGCCGGGGGCTAGAGAGTATGGCTACACCTTC
CASNTQPGAREYGYTF
>TRBV6-6|13|.|TRBJ1-6|few
TGTGCCAGCAGTTACTCGAATAATTCACCCCTCCACTTT
CASSYSNNSPLHF
>TRBV6-5|13|.|TRBJ1-5|.
TGTGCCAGCAGCCGGATGAGCAATCAGCCCCAGCATTTT
CASSRMSNQPQHF
>TRBV20-1|12|.|TRBJ2-2|few
TGCAGTGCTAGAGAGAACACCGGGGAGCTGTTTTTT
CSARENTGELFF
>TRBV28|15|.|TRBJ1-2|.
TGTGCCAGCAGCCTAACCTCCGCGACGGTCTATGGCTACACCTTC
CASSLTSATVYGYTF
>TRBV4-2|18|TRBD1|TRBJ2-3|few
TGTGCCAGCAGCCAACAAACCCTCGGGACAGACCGCACAGATACGCAGTATTTT
CASSQQTLGTDRTDTQYF
>TRBV19|15|.|TRBJ2-2|few
TGTGCCAGTAGTTTTCGGGGCCTGAACACCGGGGAGCTGTTTTTT
CASSFRGLNTGELFF
>TRBV7-8|16|TRBD2|TRBJ2-7|many
TGTGCCAGCAGCTTAAGGCGGGAGAGGGTTAGGGACGAGCAGTACTTC
CASSLRRERVRDEQYF
>TRBV16|15|.|TRBJ2-7|.
TGTGCCAGCAGCCCGCACGAGGGTAACTCCTACGAGCAGTACTTC
CASSPHEGNSYEQYF
>TRBV18|17|.|TRBJ2-1|few
TGTGCCAGCTCACCACCCCGGTCTAGCAAAGGTGGCGATGAGCAGTTCTTC
CASSPPRSSKGGDEQFF
>TRBV11-2|13|.|TRBJ1-5|.
TGTGCCAGCAGCTTATATAGCAATCAGCCCCAGCATTTT
CASSLYSNQPQHF
>TRBV20-1|13|.|TRBJ1-1|.
TGCAGTGCTAGTAACCAGGGGAGCACTGAAGCTTTCTTT
CSASNQGSTEAFF
>TRBV11-2|14|TRBD1|TRBJ2-7|few
TGTGCCAGCAGCCCCGGGACCCAGACAGGGGAGCAGTACTTC
CASSPGTQTGEQYF
>TRBV7-9|15|TRBD2|TRBJ2-3|.
TGTGCCAGCAGCCGCCAGCGGGGGGGAGAAGATACGCAGTATTTT
CASSRQRGGEDTQYF
>TRBV20-1|13|TRBD2|TRBJ2-3|.
TGCAGTGCCAGAGCGGGGGGTGTAGATACGCAGTATTTT
CSARAGGVDTQYF
>TRBV12-3/TRBV12-4|13|.|TRBJ1-1|many
TGTGCCAGCAGTCCCGAGGGGGACACTGAAGCTTTCTTT
CASSPEGDTEAFF
>TRBV28|15|TRBD1|TRBJ2-7|many
TGTGCCAGCAGGCGCGGGACAGGGAAATCCTACGAGCAGTACTTC
CASRRGTGKSYEQYF
>TRBV29-1|14|.|TRBJ1-6|few
TGCAGCGTGTTCACCGGAGACTATAATTCACCCCTCCACTTT
CSVFTGDYNSPLHF
>TRBV28|13|.|TRBJ1-5|many
TGTGCCAGCAGTTTAGGGACGCCGAGGTACCAGCATTTT
CASSLGTPRYQHF
>TRBV6-5|14|.|TRBJ2-1|many
TGTGCCAGCAGTTTCCCCGGGCGGAACAATGAGCAGTTCTTC
CASSFPGRNNEQFF
>TRBV11-2|16|TRBD1|TRBJ1-1|many
TGTGCCAGCAGCTTAGATGGGACAGGGGGCTACGGTGAAGCTTTCTTT
CASSLDGTGGYGEAFF